Following are 12 T cell receptor beta chains from one sample sequenced in a study of identical twins. TCRdb re-called the 5' RACE reads through MiXCR, storing one row per CDR3 protein. The data show about 530,000 distinct CDR3 sequences, 20% to 25% seen once. The data also belong to a second study, concerning yellow fever vaccine responses in identical twins.

Sequences were obtained from CD4+ T cells sorted from blood. These receptors originate from a woman aged 18-35 years in good health.

The gene calls are TRBV29-1 and TRBJ2-2; D not resolved. CDR1 is SQVTM and CDR2 is ANQGSEA in the germline V gene. CDR3 length: 12 amino acids. Trimming cost V 1 base and J 6 bases, with 6 bases left between them. The DNA for the CDR3 is TGCAGCGTTGAAGGGTTTCCCGGGGAGCTGTTTTTT. This sequence encodes CSVEGFPGELFF.

This clonotype was found a few times. The chain joins TRBV6-2 or TRBV6-3 to TRBJ2-7; 7 bases are a match to TRBD1. J lost 3 bases, V lost 2 bases, and 1 base had no gene match. CDR3 size: 13 residues. Germline-derived CDR1 and CDR2 are MNHEY and SVGEGT. The CDR3 coding sequence is TGTGCCAGCAGTTACGGGGACAGCTACGAGCAGTACGTC. It encodes CASSYGDSYEQYV.

The chain combines TRBV7-3 with TRBJ2-3; a possible D gene is TRBD2 (6 bases). Trimming shortened V by 4 bases and J by 4 bases, and 12 bases separated the two germline ends. This CDR3 is built from 14 residues. Germline lookup yields CDR1 SGHTA and CDR2 FQGTGA. In DNA, the CDR3 is TGTGCCAGCAGCTCCTCCGTAGCGGCAGATACGCAGTATTTT. Amino acids: CASSSSVAADTQYF.

This clonotype showed up just a few times. V and J are TRBV5-1 and TRBJ2-5, with 9 positions matching TRBD1. This CDR3 comprises 17 residues. V lost 1 base, J lost 4 bases, and 11 bases stayed unmatched. In germline, CDR1 is SGHRS, CDR2 YFSETQ. In nucleotides, the CDR3 is TGCGCCAGCAGCTTGATCGGGACAGGGAGGATAGGAGAGACCCAGTACTTC. Amino acids: CASSLIGTGRIGETQYF.

The chain uses TRBV5-1 and TRBJ2-5; D unclear. The CDR3 is 15 amino acids. Germline V gene data show CDR1 as SGHRS and CDR2 as YFSETQ. Trimming shortened V by 3 bases and J by 1 base, and 13 bases separated the two germline ends. DNA for the CDR3: TGCGCCAGCAGCTCTGGGCCGCTTTCCCAAGAGACCCAGTACTTC. Translating it yields CASSSGPLSQETQYF.

The chain has TRBV5-4 and TRBJ2-7; D unresolved. Trimming pared 1 base from V and 1 base from J, leaving 9 bases between. Germline V lookup: CDR1 SGHNT, CDR2 YYREEE (reference sequence). The length of the CDR3 is 14 residues. CDR3 sequence: CASSLRPGSYEQYF. The CDR3 DNA sequence: TGTGCCAGCAGCTTGCGTCCGGGTTCCTACGAGCAGTACTTC.

The rearrangement joins TRBV27 to TRBJ2-7, with 8 bases matching TRBD1. Germline-derived CDR1 and CDR2 are MNHEY and SMNVEV (reference sequence). The CDR3 contains 13 residues. V lost 5 bases and J lost 6; bases outside the gene matches: 6. The CDR3 DNA reads TGTGCCAGCAGTCGGTCAGGGGGCGCCGAGCAGTACGTC. Protein: CASSRSGGAEQYV.

In this sample, this clonotype turned up a few times. The J gene is TRBJ2-1, the V gene TRBV7-3; TRBD2 matches at 10 bases. Trimming cost V 4 bases and J 4 bases; bases outside gene matches: 10. CDR1 is SGHTA and CDR2 is FQGTGA in the germline V gene. The CDR3 is 17 residues long. CDR3 DNA: TGTGCCAGCAGCTCTACCCGGACTAGCGGAATATACAATGAGCAGTTCTTC. Its protein is CASSSTRTSGIYNEQFF.

J is TRBJ2-4 and V is TRBV19; D may be TRBD1 (6 bases). The V gene's germline CDR1 is LNHDA and CDR2 SQIVND (reference sequence). This CDR3 has 16 amino acids. V was clipped by 5 bases and J by 0 bases, with 14 bases between them. The CDR3 DNA follows: TGTGCCAGTAGTGTCGGCAGGGGCCCAGCCAAAAACATTCAGTACTTC. Translation gives CASSVGRGPAKNIQYF.

This chain joins TRBV20-1 and TRBJ2-1, with 15 bases lining up with TRBD2. Germline V gene data show CDR1 as DFQATT and CDR2 as SNEGSKA (reference sequence). The trim removed 4 bases at V and 3 bases at J, leaving 7 bases unmatched. This CDR3 spans 17 amino acids. The CDR3 spells CSAMRTSGRAGYNEQFF. The CDR3 coding sequence is TGCAGTGCTATGAGGACTAGCGGGAGGGCCGGCTACAATGAGCAGTTCTTC.

This clonotype was recorded a few times. This chain links TRBV4-1 with TRBJ2-1; weak D call: TRBD1 (6 bases). Trimming pared 1 base from V and 1 base from J, leaving 14 bases between. Germline CDR1 and CDR2: MGHRA and YSYEKL. The CDR3 has 17 amino acids. The CDR3 DNA sequence: TGCGCCAGCAGCCAAGTTCCCAGGGGACCATCCTACAATGAGCAGTTCTTC. Its translation: CASSQVPRGPSYNEQFF.

This clonotype turned up a few times. The chain is built from TRBV20-1 and TRBJ1-1, with no clear D. The ends were cut back, 1 base at V and 1 base at J, with 7 bases in the middle. The germline V gene has CDR1 DFQATT and CDR2 SNEGSKA (reference sequence). The CDR3 extends over 13 amino acids. CDR3 sequence (DNA): TGCAGTGCTAGAGGGGATGAGAACACTGAAGCTTTCTTT. This gives the protein CSARGDENTEAFF.